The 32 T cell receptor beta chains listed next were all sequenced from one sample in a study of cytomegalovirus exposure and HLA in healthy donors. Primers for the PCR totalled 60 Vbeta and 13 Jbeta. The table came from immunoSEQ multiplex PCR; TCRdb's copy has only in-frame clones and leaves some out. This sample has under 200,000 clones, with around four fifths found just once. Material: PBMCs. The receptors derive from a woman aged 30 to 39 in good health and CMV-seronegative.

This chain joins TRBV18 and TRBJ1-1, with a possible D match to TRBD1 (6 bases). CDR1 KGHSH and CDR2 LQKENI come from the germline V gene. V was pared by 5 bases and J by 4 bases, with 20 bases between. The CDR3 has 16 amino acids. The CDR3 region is CASSTGMGARVTEAFF. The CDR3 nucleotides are TGTGCCAGCTCAACAGGGATGGGGGCGAGGGTCACTGAAGCTTTCTTT.

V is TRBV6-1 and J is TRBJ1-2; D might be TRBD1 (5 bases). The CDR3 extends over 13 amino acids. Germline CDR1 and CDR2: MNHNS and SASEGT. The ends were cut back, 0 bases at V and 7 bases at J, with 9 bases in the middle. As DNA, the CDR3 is TGTGCCAGCAGTGAAGCGACAGTTGCTGGCTACACCTTC. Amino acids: CASSEATVAGYTF.

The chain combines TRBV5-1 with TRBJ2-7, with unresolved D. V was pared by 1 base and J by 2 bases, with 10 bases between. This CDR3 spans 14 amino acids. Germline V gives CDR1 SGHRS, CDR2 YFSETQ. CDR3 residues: CASSLLKGAYEQYF. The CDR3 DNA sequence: TGCGCCAGCAGCTTGCTCAAAGGAGCCTACGAGCAGTACTTC.

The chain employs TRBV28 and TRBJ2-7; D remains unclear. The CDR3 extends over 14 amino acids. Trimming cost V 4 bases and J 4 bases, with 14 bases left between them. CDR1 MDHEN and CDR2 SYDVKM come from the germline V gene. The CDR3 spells CASSSDMSPYEQYF. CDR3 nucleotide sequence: TGTGCCAGCAGTTCTGACATGAGCCCGTACGAGCAGTACTTC.

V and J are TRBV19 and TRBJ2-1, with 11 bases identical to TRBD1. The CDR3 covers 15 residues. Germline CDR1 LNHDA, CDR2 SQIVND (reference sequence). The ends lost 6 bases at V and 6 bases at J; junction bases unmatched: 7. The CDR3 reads CASRVPGQGGNEQFF. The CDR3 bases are TGTGCCAGTAGAGTCCCGGGACAGGGGGGCAATGAGCAGTTCTTC.

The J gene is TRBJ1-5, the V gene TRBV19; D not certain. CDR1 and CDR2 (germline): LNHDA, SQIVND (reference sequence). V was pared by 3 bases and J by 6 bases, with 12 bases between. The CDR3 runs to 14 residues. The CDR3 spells CASSITPGTQPQHF. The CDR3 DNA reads TGTGCCAGTAGTATTACCCCGGGAACTCAGCCCCAGCATTTT. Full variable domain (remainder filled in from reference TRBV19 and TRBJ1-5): DGGITQSPKYLFRKEGQNVTLSCEQNLNHDAMYWYRQDPGQGLRLIYYSQIVNDFQKGDIAEGYSVSREKKESFPLTVTSAQKNPTAFYLCASSITPGTQPQHFGDGTRLSIL.

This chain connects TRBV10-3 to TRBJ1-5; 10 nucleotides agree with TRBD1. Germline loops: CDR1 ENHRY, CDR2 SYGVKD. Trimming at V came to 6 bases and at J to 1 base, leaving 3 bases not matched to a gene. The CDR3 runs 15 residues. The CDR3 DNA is TGTGCCATCAGCCCGGACAGGGGGAGCAATCAGCCCCAGCATTTT. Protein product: CAISPDRGSNQPQHF.

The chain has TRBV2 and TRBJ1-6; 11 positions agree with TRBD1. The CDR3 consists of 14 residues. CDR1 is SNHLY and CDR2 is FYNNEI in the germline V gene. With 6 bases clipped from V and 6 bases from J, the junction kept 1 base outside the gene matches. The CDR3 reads CASRGTGGNSPLHF. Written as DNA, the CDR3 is TGTGCCAGCAGGGGGACAGGGGGTAATTCACCCCTCCACTTT.

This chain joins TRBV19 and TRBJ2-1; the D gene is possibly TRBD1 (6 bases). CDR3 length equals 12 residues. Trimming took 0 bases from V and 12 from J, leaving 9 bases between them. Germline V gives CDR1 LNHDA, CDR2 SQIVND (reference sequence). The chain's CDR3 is CASSIEGGRQFF. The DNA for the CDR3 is TGTGCCAGTAGTATAGAAGGGGGTAGGCAGTTCTTC.

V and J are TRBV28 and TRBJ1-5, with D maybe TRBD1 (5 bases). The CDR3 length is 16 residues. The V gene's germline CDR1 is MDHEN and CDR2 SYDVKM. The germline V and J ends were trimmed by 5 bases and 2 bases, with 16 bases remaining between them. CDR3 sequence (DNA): TGTGCCAGCAGTGAATGGGGCTCCCTGGGCAATCAGCCCCAGCATTTT. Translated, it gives CASSEWGSLGNQPQHF. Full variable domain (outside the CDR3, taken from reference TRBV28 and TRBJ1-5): DVKVTQSSRYLVKRTGEKVFLECVQDMDHENMFWYRQDPGLGLRLIYFSYDVKMKEKGDIPEGYSVSREKKERFSLILESASTNQTSMYLCASSEWGSLGNQPQHFGDGTRLSIL.

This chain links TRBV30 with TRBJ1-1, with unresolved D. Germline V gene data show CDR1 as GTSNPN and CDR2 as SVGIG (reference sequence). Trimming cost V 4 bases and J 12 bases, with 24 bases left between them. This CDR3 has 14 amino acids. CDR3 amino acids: CAWNWASEQRRTFF. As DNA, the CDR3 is TGTGCCTGGAACTGGGCCTCGGAACAGCGGAGAACTTTCTTT.

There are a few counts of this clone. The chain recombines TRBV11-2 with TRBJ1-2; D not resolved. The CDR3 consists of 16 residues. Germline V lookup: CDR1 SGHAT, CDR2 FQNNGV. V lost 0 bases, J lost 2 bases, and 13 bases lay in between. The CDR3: CASSLDGSPWNYGYTF. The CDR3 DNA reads TGTGCCAGCAGCTTAGATGGCAGTCCCTGGAACTATGGCTACACCTTC.

The CDR3 here is CASTNVGAGFNEQYF. CDR3 DNA: TGTGCCAGCACCAACGTAGGCGCAGGGTTCAACGAGCAGTACTTC. The chain is built from TRBV5-5 and TRBJ2-7; possibly TRBD1 for D (5 bases). Trimming left V 6 bases short and J 5 bases short, with 21 bases between. Per the germline V gene, CDR1 is SGHKS and CDR2 is YYEKEE (reference sequence). The CDR3 is 15 residues long.

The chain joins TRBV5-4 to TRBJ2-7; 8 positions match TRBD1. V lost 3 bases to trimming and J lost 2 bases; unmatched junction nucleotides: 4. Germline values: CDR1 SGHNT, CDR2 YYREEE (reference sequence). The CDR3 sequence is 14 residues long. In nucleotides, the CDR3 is TGTGCCAGCAGCTCGGCGGGACAGGCCTACGAGCAGTACTTC. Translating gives CASSSAGQAYEQYF.

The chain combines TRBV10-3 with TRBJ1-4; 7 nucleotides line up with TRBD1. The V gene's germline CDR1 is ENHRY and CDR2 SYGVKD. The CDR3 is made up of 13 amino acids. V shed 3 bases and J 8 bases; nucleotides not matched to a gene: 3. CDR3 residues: CAISEDREEKLFF. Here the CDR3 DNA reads TGTGCCATCAGTGAAGACAGGGAAGAAAAACTGTTTTTT.

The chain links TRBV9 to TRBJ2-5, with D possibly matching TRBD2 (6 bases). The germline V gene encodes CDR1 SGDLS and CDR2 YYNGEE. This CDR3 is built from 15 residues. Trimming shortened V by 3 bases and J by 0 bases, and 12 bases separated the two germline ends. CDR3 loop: CASSEAQRDQETQYF. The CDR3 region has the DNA TGTGCCAGCAGCGAGGCTCAGCGGGACCAAGAGACCCAGTACTTC.

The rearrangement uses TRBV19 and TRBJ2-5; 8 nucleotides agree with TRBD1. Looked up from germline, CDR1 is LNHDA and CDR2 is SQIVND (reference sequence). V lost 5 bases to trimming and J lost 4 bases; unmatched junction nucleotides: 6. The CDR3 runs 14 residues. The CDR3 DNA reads TGTGCCAGTAGTCCCGGACAGGGTCCAGAGACCCAGTACTTC. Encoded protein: CASSPGQGPETQYF.

The CDR3 is CASSWRQGRDTEAFF. In DNA form, the CDR3 reads TGTGCCAGCAGCTGGAGACAGGGGAGAGACACTGAAGCTTTCTTT. The genes are TRBV7-6 and TRBJ1-1; TRBD1 aligns across 8 bases. The length of the CDR3 is 15 residues. Germline V lookup: CDR1 SGHVS, CDR2 FNYEAQ. V lost 4 bases to trimming and J lost 3 bases; unmatched junction nucleotides: 7.

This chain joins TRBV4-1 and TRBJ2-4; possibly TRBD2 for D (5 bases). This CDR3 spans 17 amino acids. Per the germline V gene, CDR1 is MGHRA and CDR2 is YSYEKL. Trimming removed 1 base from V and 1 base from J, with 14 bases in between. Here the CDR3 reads CASSQVVPGFAKNIQYF. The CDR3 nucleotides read TGCGCCAGCAGCCAAGTCGTTCCGGGATTCGCCAAAAACATTCAGTACTTC.

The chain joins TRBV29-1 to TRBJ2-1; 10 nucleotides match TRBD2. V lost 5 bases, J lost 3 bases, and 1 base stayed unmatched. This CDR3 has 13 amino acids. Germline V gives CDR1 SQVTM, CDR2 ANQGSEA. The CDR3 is CSVRTSGYNEQFF. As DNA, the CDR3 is TGCAGCGTTAGGACTAGCGGCTACAATGAGCAGTTCTTC.

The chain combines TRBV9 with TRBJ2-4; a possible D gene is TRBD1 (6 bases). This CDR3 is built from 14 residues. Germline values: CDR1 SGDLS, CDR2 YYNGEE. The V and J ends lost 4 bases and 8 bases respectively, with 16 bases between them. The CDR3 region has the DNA TGTGCCAGCAGCCCAGGGGCCCAGGGAGACATTCAGTACTTC. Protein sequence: CASSPGAQGDIQYF.

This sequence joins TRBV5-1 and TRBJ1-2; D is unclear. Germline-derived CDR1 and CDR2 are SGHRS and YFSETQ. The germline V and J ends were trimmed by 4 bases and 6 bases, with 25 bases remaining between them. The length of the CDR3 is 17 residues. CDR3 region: CASSVAGPVPLANGYTF. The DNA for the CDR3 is TGCGCCAGCAGCGTGGCGGGTCCGGTACCACTTGCAAATGGCTACACCTTC.

The CDR3 region is CASTGQGAGELFF. CDR3 nucleotide sequence: TGTGCCAGCACCGGACAGGGGGCCGGGGAGCTGTTTTTT. The chain uses TRBV25-1 and TRBJ2-2; TRBD1 matches 10 bases. The CDR3 extends over 13 amino acids. Germline trimming cut 7 bases from V and 6 bases from J; bases unmatched to any gene: 2. Germline lookup yields CDR1 MGHDK and CDR2 SYGVNS.

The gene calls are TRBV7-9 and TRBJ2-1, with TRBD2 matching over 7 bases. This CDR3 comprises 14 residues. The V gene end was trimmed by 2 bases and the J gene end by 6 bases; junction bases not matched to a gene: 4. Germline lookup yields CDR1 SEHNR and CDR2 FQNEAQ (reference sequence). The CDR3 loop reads CASSLTGGGNEQFF. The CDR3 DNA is TGTGCCAGCAGCTTAACGGGGGGAGGCAATGAGCAGTTCTTC.

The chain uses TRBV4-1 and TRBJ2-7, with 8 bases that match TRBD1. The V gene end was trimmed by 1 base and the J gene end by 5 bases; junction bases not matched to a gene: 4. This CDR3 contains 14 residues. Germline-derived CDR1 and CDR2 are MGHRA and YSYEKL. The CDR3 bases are TGCGCCAGCAGCCAAGGCCGACAGGGGAACGAGCAGTACTTC. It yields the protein CASSQGRQGNEQYF.

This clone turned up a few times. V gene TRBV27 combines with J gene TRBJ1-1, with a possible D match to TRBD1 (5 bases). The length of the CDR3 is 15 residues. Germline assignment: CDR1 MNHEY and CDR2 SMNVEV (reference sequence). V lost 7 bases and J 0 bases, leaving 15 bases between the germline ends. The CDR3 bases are TGTGCCAGCACTAACATCAGGGAAATGAACACTGAAGCTTTCTTT. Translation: CASTNIREMNTEAFF.

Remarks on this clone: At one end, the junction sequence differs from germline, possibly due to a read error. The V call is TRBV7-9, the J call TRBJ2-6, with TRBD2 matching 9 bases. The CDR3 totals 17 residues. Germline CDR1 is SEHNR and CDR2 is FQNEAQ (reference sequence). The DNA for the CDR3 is TGTGCCAGCAGCTTACTAGCGGGGTGGGATGGGGCCAACGGCCTGACTTTC. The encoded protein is CASSLLAGWDGANGLTF.

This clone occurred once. Here the CDR3 DNA reads TGTGCCAGCAGCACGGACAGGCAAAAAAACATTCAGTACTTC. Translation gives CASSTDRQKNIQYF. J is TRBJ2-4 and V is TRBV5-5; 7 bases line up with TRBD1. J was trimmed by 4 bases and V by 4 bases; bases with no gene match: 5. Germline-derived CDR1 and CDR2 are SGHKS and YYEKEE (reference sequence). The CDR3 spans 14 residues.

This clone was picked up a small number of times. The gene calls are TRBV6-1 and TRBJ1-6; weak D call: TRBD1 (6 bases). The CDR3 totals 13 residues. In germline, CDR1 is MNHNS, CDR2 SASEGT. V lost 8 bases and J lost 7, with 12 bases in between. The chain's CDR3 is CASRTGTNSPLHF. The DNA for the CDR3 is TGTGCCAGCCGAACAGGGACCAATTCACCCCTCCACTTT.

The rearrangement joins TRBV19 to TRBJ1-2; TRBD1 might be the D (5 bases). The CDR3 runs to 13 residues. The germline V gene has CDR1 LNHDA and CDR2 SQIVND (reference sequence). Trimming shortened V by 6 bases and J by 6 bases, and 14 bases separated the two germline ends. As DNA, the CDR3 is TGTGCCAGTAGGGAGGGGCTGAGCGATGGCTACACCTTC. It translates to CASREGLSDGYTF.

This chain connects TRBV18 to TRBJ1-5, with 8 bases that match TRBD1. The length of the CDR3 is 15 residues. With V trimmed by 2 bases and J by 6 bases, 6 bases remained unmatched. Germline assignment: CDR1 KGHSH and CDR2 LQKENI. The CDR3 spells CASSPEDRETQPQHF. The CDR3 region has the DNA TGTGCCAGCTCACCAGAGGACAGGGAAACTCAGCCCCAGCATTTT. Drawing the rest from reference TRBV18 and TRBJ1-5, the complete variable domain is NAGVMQNPRHLVRRRGQEARLRCSPMKGHSHVYWYRQLPEEGLKFMVYLQKENIIDESGMPKERFSAEFPKEGPSILRIQQVVRGDSAAYFCASSPEDRETQPQHFGDGTRLSIL.

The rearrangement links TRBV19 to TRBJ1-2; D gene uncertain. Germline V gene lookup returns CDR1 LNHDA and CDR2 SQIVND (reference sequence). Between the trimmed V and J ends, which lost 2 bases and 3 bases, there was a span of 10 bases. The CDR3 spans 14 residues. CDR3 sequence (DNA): TGTGCCAGTAGTATATACACTCGGGACTATGGCTACACCTTC. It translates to CASSIYTRDYGYTF.